This T cell receptor (beta chain) was sequenced during a study of spatial heterogeneity in lung cancer. Comment on this clonotype: Germline is not matched at one junction end, which may reflect a read error.

CDR1 is SGHTA, CDR2 FQGNSA, per germline. The CDR3 is made up of 14 amino acids. Each CDR3 protein is one row after TCRdb ran MiXCR on the 5' RACE reads. The sample lists about 82,000 distinct CDR3 sequences; around 13% were seen once. The time point: sample taken at primary tumor resection. Sequencing covered unsorted whole RNA taken from tumor, nontumor lung or frozen PBMC. The starting material was PBMCs, obtained at surgery. The clonotype was recovered from a male donor with early-stage non-small cell lung cancer. The chain is built from TRBV7-2 and TRBJ2-3; no reliable D call. The CDR3 sequence: CASSLGPQAPQENF. The DNA of the CDR3 is TGTGCCAGCAGCTTAGGTCCGCAGGCCCCGCAGGAGAATTTT.